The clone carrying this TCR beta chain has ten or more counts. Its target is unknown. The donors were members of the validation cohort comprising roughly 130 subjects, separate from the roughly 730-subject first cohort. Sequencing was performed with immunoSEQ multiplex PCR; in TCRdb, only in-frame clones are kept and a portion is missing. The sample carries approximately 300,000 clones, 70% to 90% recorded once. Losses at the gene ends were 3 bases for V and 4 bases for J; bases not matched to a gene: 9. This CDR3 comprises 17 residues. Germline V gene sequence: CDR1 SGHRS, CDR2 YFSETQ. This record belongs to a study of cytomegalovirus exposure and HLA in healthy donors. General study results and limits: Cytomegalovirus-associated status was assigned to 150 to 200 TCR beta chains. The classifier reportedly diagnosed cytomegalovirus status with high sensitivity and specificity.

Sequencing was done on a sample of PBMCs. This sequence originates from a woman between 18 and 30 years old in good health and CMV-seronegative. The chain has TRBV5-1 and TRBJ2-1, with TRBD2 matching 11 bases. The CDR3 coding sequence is TGCGCCAGCAGCTCCCCCCCTGTAGCGGGAGGGTACAATGAGCAGTTCTTC. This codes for CASSSPPVAGGYNEQFF.